Given below is one T cell receptor beta chain in context. This specimen belongs to a study of shared clonotypes between healthy human individuals. The germline V gene has CDR1 SGHAT and CDR2 FQNNGV. This CDR3 has 13 amino acids. Trimming left V 0 bases short and J 10 bases short, with 12 bases between. It was across several immunoSEQ plates that each subset's genomic DNA was evenly split. Libraries were prepared by immunoSEQ multiplex PCR; TCRdb keeps only in-frame clonotypes and omits some of them. There are millions of clones in the sample; approximately 94% occur only once, and 0.13% to 0.15% lies in the top ten.

This sequence was found in a man aged 18 to 35 in good health. Sequencing was carried out using naive CD4+ T cells sorted from blood. Described subset: CD45RA+ positively selected. The gene calls are TRBV11-2 and TRBJ1-2, with a weak D call TRBD1 (6 bases). DNA for the CDR3: TGTGCCAGCAGCTTAGAGGGACACCTATACTACACCTTC. This translates into CASSLEGHLYYTF.